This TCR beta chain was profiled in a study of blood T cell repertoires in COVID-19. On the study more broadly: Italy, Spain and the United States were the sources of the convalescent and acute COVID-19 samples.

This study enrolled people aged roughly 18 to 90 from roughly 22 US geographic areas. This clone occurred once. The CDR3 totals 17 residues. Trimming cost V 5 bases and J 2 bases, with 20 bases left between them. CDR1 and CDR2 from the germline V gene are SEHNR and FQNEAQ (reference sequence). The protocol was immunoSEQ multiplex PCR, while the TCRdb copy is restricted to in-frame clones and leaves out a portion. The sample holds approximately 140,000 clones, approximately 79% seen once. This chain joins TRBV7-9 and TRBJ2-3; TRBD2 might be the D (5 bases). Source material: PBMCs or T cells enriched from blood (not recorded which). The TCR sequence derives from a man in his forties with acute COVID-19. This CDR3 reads CASSPLGRAHPTDTQYF. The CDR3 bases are TGTGCCAGCAGCCCCCTCGGGCGGGCCCATCCCACAGATACGCAGTATTTT.